Sequencing of this T cell receptor (beta chain) was carried out in a study of immune heterogeneity within non-small cell lung tumors. The wider study: Squamous cell carcinomas accounted for 4 of the tumors, non-squamous carcinomas for 10, and 1 was not otherwise specified. General study results and limits: Individual patients mostly differed in their high-frequency T-cell receptor beta clonotypes. Locally, T-cell clonality showed a moderate but significant correlation with tumor mutational burden measured at the same site (R roughly 0.3). Within each patient, tumor sites shared identical dominant CDR3 beta clonotypes and also held site-unique high-frequency clones.

Bulk tumor genomic DNA (about 600 ng per sample) served as template. In surgery, several biopsies were collected from each primary tumor at widely spaced sites. Their non-small cell lung cancer was newly diagnosed and untreated, and the patients underwent curative surgery. Judged by abundance, this clonotype is medium-sized. Its target is not known. Multiplex PCR amplified TCR beta CDR3 with 32 V and 13 J primers. In TCRdb, the multiplex PCR reads were re-called with MiXCR into one record per CDR3 protein. This table has thousands of distinct CDR3 sequences, approximately 25% appearing once. The sequenced sample consisted of lung tumor tissue. The source of this sequence is a man in his 60s with non-small cell lung cancer.

This CDR3 is CAISSGLYNQPQHF. CDR3 nucleotides: TGTGCCATCAGTTCGGGACTGTACAATCAGCCCCAGCATTTT. The chain uses TRBV10-3 and TRBJ1-5; TRBD1 is a possible D gene (5 bases). Trimming shortened V by 5 bases and J by 3 bases, and 11 bases separated the two germline ends. Germline values: CDR1 ENHRY, CDR2 SYGVKD. CDR3 length equals 14 residues.